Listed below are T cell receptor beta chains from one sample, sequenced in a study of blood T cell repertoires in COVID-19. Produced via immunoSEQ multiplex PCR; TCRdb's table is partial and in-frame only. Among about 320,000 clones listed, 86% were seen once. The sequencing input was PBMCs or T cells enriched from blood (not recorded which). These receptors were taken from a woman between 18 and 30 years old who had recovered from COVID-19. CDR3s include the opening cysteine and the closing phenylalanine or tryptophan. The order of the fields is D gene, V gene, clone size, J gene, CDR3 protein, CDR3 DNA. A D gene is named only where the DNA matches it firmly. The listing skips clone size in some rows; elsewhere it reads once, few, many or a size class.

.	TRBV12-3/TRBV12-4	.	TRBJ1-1	CASATRNTEAFF	TGTGCCAGCGCGACTAGGAACACTGAAGCTTTCTTT
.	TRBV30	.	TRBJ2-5	CAWSKSTETQYF	TGTGCCTGGAGTAAGTCTACCGAGACCCAGTACTTC
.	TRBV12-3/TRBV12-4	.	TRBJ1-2	CASTRTANYGYTF	TGTGCCAGCACCCGCACAGCAAACTATGGCTACACCTTC
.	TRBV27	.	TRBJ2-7	CASSLGGEQYF	TGTGCCAGCAGTTTAGGAGGCGAGCAGTACTTC
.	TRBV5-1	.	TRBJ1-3	CASSFTGSFGNTIYF	TGCGCCAGCAGCTTTACAGGGTCCTTTGGAAACACCATATATTTT
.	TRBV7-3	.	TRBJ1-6	CASSLQGYGSPLHF	TGTGCCAGCAGCTTACAGGGGTACGGTTCACCCCTCCACTTT
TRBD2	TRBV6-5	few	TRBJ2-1	CASRRAGGEYNEQFF	TGTGCCAGCAGACGGGCGGGAGGGGAATACAATGAGCAGTTCTTC
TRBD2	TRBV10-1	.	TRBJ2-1	CASSDGLAGGGEQFF	TGCGCCAGCAGTGATGGACTAGCGGGAGGAGGTGAGCAGTTCTTC
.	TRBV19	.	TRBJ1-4	CASHKGYSSEKLFF	TGTGCCAGCCATAAGGGGTATTCGAGTGAAAAACTGTTTTTT
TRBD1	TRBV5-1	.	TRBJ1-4	CASSLGGQKNEKLFF	TGCGCCAGCAGCTTGGGGGGACAGAAGAATGAAAAACTGTTTTTT
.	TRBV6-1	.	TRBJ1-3	CASSESPGPGNTIYF	TGTGCCAGCAGTGAATCTCCAGGGCCGGGAAACACCATATATTTT
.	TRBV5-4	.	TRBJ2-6	CASSLGGSGANVLTF	TGTGCCAGCAGCTTGGGAGGGTCTGGGGCCAACGTCCTGACTTTC
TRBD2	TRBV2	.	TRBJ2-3	CASPPPRETDTQYF	TGTGCCAGCCCCCCCCCGCGGGAGACAGATACGCAGTATTTT
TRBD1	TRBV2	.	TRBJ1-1	CASSFTGDTEAFF	TGTGCCAGCAGTTTCACAGGGGACACTGAAGCTTTCTTT
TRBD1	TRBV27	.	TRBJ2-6	CASRQDRTHSGANVLTF	TGTGCCAGCAGACAGGACAGGACTCACTCTGGGGCCAACGTCCTGACTTTC
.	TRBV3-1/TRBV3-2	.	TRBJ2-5	CASSQAPGETQYF	TGTGCCAGCAGCCAAGCTCCGGGGGAGACCCAGTACTTC
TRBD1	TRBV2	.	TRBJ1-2	CASSLTRQGTTNYGYTF	TGTGCCAGCAGTCTGACGCGACAGGGGACCACTAACTATGGCTACACCTTC
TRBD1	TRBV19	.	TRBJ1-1	CASRLGQANTEAFF	TGTGCCAGTAGGTTGGGACAGGCGAACACTGAAGCTTTCTTT
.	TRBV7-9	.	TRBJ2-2	CASSRRDSMGGELFF	TGTGCCAGCAGCCGCCGGGACTCCATGGGCGGGGAGCTGTTTTTT
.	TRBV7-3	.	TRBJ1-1	CASSLEGGETEAFF	TGTGCCAGCAGCTTAGAGGGCGGGGAAACTGAAGCTTTCTTT
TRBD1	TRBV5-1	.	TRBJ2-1	CASSSGQDPYNEQFF	TGCGCCAGCAGCAGTGGACAGGATCCTTACAATGAGCAGTTCTTC
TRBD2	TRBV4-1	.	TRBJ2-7	CASSPGLAYEQYF	TGCGCCAGCAGCCCCGGACTAGCCTACGAGCAGTACTTC
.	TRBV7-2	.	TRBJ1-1	CASSLLPQWAFF	TGTGCCAGCAGCTTATTGCCGCAGTGGGCTTTCTTT
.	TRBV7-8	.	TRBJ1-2	CASSRHRDGYTF	TGTGCCAGCAGCAGGCACAGGGATGGCTACACCTTC
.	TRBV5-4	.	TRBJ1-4	CASSFPGTTEKLFF	TGTGCCAGCAGCTTCCCCGGGACAACAGAAAAACTGTTTTTT
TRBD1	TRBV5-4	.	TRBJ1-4	CASSKGTGNGEKLFF	TGTGCCAGCAGCAAAGGGACAGGGAACGGTGAAAAACTGTTTTTT
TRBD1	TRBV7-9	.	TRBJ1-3	CASSLSGTGGNTIYF	TGTGCCAGCAGCTTAAGTGGGACAGGGGGAAACACCATATATTTT
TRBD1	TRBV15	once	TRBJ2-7	CATSGQGYEQYF	TGTGCCACCAGCGGACAGGGATACGAGCAGTACTTC
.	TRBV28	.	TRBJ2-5	CASSPKTGEGQETQYF	TGTGCCAGCAGTCCTAAGACAGGGGAGGGCCAAGAGACCCAGTACTTC
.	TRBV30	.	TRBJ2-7	CAWSSDSGDEQYF	TGTGCCTGGAGTTCAGACTCAGGGGACGAGCAGTACTTC
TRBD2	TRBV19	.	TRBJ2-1	CASSISASGRNEQFF	TGTGCCAGTAGTATCTCTGCTAGCGGGAGGAATGAGCAGTTCTTC
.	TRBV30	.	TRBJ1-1	CAWGGANTEAFF	TGTGCCTGGGGGGGGGCGAACACTGAAGCTTTCTTT
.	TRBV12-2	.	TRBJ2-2	CASRRTGGFSNTGELFF	TGTGCAAGTCGACGGACAGGGGGGTTCTCGAACACCGGGGAGCTGTTTTTT
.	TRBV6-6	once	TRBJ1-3	CASSSLGADSGNTIYF	TGTGCCAGCAGTTCTCTTGGGGCTGACTCTGGAAACACCATATATTTT
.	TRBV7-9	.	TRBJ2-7	CASSLGGDWEQYF	TGTGCCAGCAGCTTAGGTGGAGACTGGGAGCAGTACTTC
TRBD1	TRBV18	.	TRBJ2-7	CASSPSRGLSDEQYF	TGTGCCAGCTCACCGTCTAGGGGGCTATCTGACGAGCAGTACTTC
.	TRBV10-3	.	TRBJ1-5	CAIRASGEHQPQHF	TGTGCCATCAGGGCGTCAGGGGAGCATCAGCCCCAGCATTTT
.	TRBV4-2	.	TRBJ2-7	CASSQDSGESYEQYF	TGTGCCAGCAGCCAAGATTCGGGAGAGTCCTACGAGCAGTACTTC
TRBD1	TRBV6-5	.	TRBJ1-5	CASSYSEGAQPQHF	TGTGCCAGCAGTTACTCGGAGGGGGCTCAGCCCCAGCATTTT
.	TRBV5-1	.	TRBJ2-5	CASSPGPRNQETQYF	TGCGCCAGCAGCCCCGGCCCCAGGAATCAAGAGACCCAGTACTTC
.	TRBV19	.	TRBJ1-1	CASSMMEGSTEAFF	TGTGCCAGTAGTATGATGGAGGGGAGCACTGAAGCTTTCTTT
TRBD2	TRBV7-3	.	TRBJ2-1	CASRGTGTSGKSSYNEQFF	TGTGCCAGCAGAGGGACCGGGACTAGCGGGAAAAGCTCCTACAATGAGCAGTTCTTC
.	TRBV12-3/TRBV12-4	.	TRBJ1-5	CASSPRQNQPQHF	TGTGCCAGCAGTCCTAGACAGAATCAGCCCCAGCATTTT
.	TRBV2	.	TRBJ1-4	CASTQTEKLFF	TGTGCCAGCACCCAGACAGAAAAACTGTTTTTT
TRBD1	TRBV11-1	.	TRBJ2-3	CASSLNPAGGDTQYF	TGTGCCAGCAGCTTAAATCCGGCAGGGGGAGATACGCAGTATTTT
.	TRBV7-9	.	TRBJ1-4	CASSLVGSQGGEKLFF	TGTGCCAGCAGCTTAGTGGGCAGCCAAGGAGGAGAAAAACTGTTTTTT
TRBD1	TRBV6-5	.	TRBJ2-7	CASSRQGILHEQYF	TGTGCCAGCAGTAGACAGGGTATTCTCCACGAGCAGTACTTC
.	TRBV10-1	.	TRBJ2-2	CASSGTGELFF	TGCGCCAGCAGCGGCACCGGGGAGCTGTTTTTT
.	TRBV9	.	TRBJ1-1	CASSVNSGLGTEAFF	TGTGCCAGCAGCGTTAACTCAGGGTTGGGGACTGAAGCTTTCTTT
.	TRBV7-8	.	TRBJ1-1	CASSLGRVPNTEAFF	TGTGCCAGCAGCTTAGGGCGGGTCCCGAACACTGAAGCTTTCTTT
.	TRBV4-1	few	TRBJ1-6	CASSQGSGHLSYNSPLHF	TGCGCCAGCAGCCAAGGTTCGGGACACCTCTCCTATAATTCACCCCTCCACTTT
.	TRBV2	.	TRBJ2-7	CASRVGGSYEQYF	TGTGCCAGCAGGGTGGGGGGCTCCTACGAGCAGTACTTC
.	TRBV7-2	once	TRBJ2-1	CASSLVGGINEQFF	TGTGCCAGCAGCTTAGTAGGCGGAATCAATGAGCAGTTCTTC
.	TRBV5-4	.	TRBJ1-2	CASSLVSGGNGYTF	TGTGCCAGCAGCTTGGTTTCTGGAGGGAATGGCTACACCTTC
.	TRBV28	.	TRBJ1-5	CASSLPQAPNQPQHF	TGTGCCAGCAGTTTACCACAGGCCCCGAACCAGCCCCAGCATTTT
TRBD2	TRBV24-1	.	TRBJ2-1	CATSESPIAGGISYNEQFF	TGTGCCACCAGTGAATCTCCCATAGCGGGAGGCATCTCCTACAATGAGCAGTTCTTC
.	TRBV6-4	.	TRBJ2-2	CASSENFHTGELFF	TGTGCCAGCAGTGAAAACTTCCACACCGGGGAGCTGTTTTTT